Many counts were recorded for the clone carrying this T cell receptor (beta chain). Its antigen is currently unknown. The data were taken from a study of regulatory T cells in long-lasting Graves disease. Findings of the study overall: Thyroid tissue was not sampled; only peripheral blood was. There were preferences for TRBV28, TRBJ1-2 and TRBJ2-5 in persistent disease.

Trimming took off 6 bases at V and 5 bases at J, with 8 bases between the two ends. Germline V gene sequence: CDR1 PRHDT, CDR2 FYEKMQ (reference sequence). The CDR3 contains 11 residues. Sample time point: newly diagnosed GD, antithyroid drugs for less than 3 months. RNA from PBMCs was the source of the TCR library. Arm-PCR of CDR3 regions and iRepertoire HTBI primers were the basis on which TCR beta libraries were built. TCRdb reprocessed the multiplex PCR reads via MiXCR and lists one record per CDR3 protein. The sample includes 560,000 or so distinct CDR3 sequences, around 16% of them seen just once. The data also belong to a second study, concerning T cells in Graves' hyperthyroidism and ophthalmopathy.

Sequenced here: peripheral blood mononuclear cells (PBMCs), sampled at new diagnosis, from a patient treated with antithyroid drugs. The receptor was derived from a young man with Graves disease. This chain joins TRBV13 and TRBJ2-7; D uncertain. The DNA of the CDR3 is TGTGCCAGCAGTACAACAGACGAGCAGTACTTC. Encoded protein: CASSTTDEQYF.